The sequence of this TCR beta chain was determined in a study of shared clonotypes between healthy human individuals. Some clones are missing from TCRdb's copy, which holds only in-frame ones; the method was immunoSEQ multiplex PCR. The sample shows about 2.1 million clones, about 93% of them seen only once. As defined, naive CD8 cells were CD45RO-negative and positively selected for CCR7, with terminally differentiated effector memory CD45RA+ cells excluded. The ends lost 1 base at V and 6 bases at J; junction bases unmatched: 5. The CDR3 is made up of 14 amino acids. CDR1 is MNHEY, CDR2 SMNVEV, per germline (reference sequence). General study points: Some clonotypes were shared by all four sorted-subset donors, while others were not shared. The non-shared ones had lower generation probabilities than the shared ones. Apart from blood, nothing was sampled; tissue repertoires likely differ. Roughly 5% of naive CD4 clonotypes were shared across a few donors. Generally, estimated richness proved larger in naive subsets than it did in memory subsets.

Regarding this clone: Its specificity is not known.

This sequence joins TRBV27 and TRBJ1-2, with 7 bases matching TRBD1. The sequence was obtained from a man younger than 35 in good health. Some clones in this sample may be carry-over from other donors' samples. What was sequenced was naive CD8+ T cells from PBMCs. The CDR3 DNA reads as TGTGCCAGCAGTTTATGGGGAGGGGGCGATGGCTACACCTTC. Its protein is CASSLWGGGDGYTF.